These 5 T cell receptor beta chains were all obtained from the same sample, sequenced in a study of cytomegalovirus exposure and HLA in healthy donors. Researchers ran the PCR with 60 Vbeta and 13 Jbeta primers. TCRdb's table, derived via immunoSEQ multiplex PCR, lists solely in-frame clones and lacks some. The sample is made up of around 33,000 clones, and the top ten hold 4.5% of it. Input material: PBMCs. The receptors derive from a middle-aged woman in good health and CMV-seropositive.

This chain links TRBV6-5 with TRBJ2-3; TRBD2 is a possible D gene (6 bases). The germline V and J ends were trimmed by 6 bases and 4 bases, with 8 bases remaining between them. This CDR3 spans 12 amino acids. Germline values: CDR1 MNHEY, CDR2 SVGAGI. In nucleotides, the CDR3 is TGTGCCAGCAGCCGGGAGCCAGATACGCAGTATTTT. It specifies CASSREPDTQYF.

Of note for this clone: Compared with germline, one end of the junction differs, possibly owing to a read error. Additional DNA sequences in this sample encode the identical CDR3. The chain is built from TRBV10-1 and TRBJ1-1, with unresolved D. This CDR3 has 13 residues. Germline loops: CDR1 WNHNN, CDR2 SYGVQD (reference sequence). The CDR3 here is CANSPRDDTEAFF. For the CDR3, the DNA is TGCGCCAACAGTCCCCGAGATGACACTGAAGCTTTCTTT.

The chain couples TRBV29-1 to TRBJ2-5; 7 nucleotides agree with TRBD2. V lost 8 bases to trimming and J lost 3 bases; unmatched junction nucleotides: 6. Germline values: CDR1 SQVTM, CDR2 ANQGSEA. The CDR3 spans 12 residues. The CDR3 DNA sequence: TGCAGCATCCGGGAGGCAAAAGAGACCCAGTACTTC. Translation: CSIREAKETQYF.

The J gene is TRBJ2-7, the V gene TRBV4-1; a weak D match, TRBD1 (7 bases). Germline CDR1 and CDR2: MGHRA and YSYEKL. CDR3 length: 14 amino acids. V lost 3 bases to trimming and J lost 3 bases, with 12 bases between them. CDR3 nucleotide sequence: TGCGCCAGCAGCCAGCAGGGGGGCGGCTACGAGCAGTACTTC. It codes for CASSQQGGGYEQYF.

The chain has TRBV9 and TRBJ2-5; D may be TRBD2 (5 bases). Germline CDR1 SGDLS, CDR2 YYNGEE. The CDR3 is 14 residues long. Trimming pared 4 bases from V and 4 bases from J, leaving 14 bases between. This CDR3 reads CASSLLRAGETQYF. CDR3 DNA: TGTGCCAGCAGCCTTCTGAGGGCGGGAGAGACCCAGTACTTC.